The next 28 T cell receptor beta chains were all read from a single sample in a study of blood T cells in healthy people across ages. Through a sample-barcoded 5' primer and a J-beta primer mix, a second PCR was run for roughly 7 to 12 cycles. TCRdb independently ran MiXCR on the 5' RACE reads; one entry per CDR3 protein. The sample shows approximately 820,000 distinct CDR3 sequences, approximately 48% of them seen only once. Sample: blood. The receptors come from a man aged 55 to 70 in good health.

In regard to this clonotype: Sequence at one end of the junction differs from germline and may be a read error. The V and J genes are TRBV5-5 and TRBJ1-3; D gene unclear. Germline-derived CDR1 and CDR2 are SGHKS and YYEKEE (reference sequence). This CDR3 comprises 14 residues. CDR3 amino acids: CASRLESPGNTIYF. The CDR3 DNA sequence: TGTGCCAGCAGATTGGAATCTCCTGGAAACACCATATATTTT.

Concerning this clonotype itself: The missing conserved phenylalanine or tryptophan at the end of this CDR3 makes a read error likely. The chain has TRBV4-3 and TRBJ1-1; 10 bases match TRBD1. The V gene's germline CDR1 is LGHNA and CDR2 YSLEER. V gave up 0 bases and J gave up 7 bases; unmatched junction bases: 5. The CDR3 is 15 amino acids. The CDR3 loop reads CASSQDWDRGIEAFV. The CDR3 coding sequence is TGCGCCAGCAGCCAAGATTGGGACAGGGGCATTGAAGCTTTCGTT.

This clonotype was seen once. V usage is TRBV2 and J usage is TRBJ2-2, with D perhaps matching TRBD1 (5 bases). The CDR3 is made up of 14 amino acids. Trimming shortened V by 9 bases and J by 6 bases, and 17 bases separated the two germline ends. From germline, CDR1 is SNHLY and CDR2 FYNNEI. The CDR3, as DNA: TGTGCCAGTAATCGGGCAGGGCAAGCCGGGGAGCTGTTTTTT. This translates into CASNRAGQAGELFF.

This clonotype was seen many times. This chain joins TRBV5-1 and TRBJ2-5, with 7 bases aligning to TRBD1. The CDR3 loop spans 14 amino acids. Germline values: CDR1 SGHRS, CDR2 YFSETQ. V was pared by 5 bases and J by 7 bases, with 11 bases of the junction left unmatched. The CDR3 reads CASSGTVQKGTQYF. The CDR3 DNA reads TGCGCCAGCAGTGGGACAGTCCAAAAAGGGACCCAGTACTTC.

V is TRBV6-5 and J is TRBJ2-5, with D hard to call. This CDR3 is built from 13 residues. The germline V and J ends were trimmed by 6 bases and 0 bases, with 8 bases remaining between them. The V gene's germline CDR1 is MNHEY and CDR2 SVGAGI. As DNA, the CDR3 is TGTGCCAGCAGGACCGACAACCAAGAGACCCAGTACTTC. It encodes CASRTDNQETQYF.

The chain carries TRBV20-1 and TRBJ1-6; 7 bases fit TRBD1. V shed 0 bases, J shed 5 bases, and the junction held 7 bases outside the gene matches. CDR1 and CDR2 (germline): DFQATT, SNEGSKA (reference sequence). The CDR3 has 16 residues. The CDR3 region is CSARDLRRGDNSPLHF. In DNA form, the CDR3 reads TGCAGTGCTAGAGATCTGCGCAGGGGGGATAATTCACCCCTCCACTTT.

The chain has TRBV20-1 and TRBJ2-5; D ambiguous. V was trimmed by 2 bases and J by 1 base, leaving 20 bases between them. CDR3 size: 17 residues. Germline loops: CDR1 DFQATT, CDR2 SNEGSKA (reference sequence). The DNA for the CDR3 is TGCAGTGCTAGAAACTCTCGGCGGAGCGCCCGCCAAGAGACCCAGTACTTC. Translating it yields CSARNSRRSARQETQYF.

In its sample, this clonotype was seen a few times. The chain recombines TRBV21-1 with TRBJ2-7; TRBD2 was called by the table and not checked on the DNA. TRBV21-1 is tagged as a pseudogene. The CDR3 totals 17 residues. DNA for the CDR3: TGTCCCACGGGTAGGCCCGGGACAAACTGTGACTCCTACGAGCAGTACTTC. Its protein product is CPTGRPGTNCDSYEQYF.

J is TRBJ2-4 and V is TRBV6-2 or TRBV6-3, with TRBD1 identical over 8 bases. Germline V gene sequence: CDR1 MNHEY, CDR2 SVGEGT. V lost 6 bases, J lost 8 bases, and 9 bases stayed unmatched. This CDR3 has 14 residues. The CDR3 region is CASRPTGGLDIQYF. Here the CDR3 DNA reads TGTGCCAGCAGACCAACAGGGGGTCTAGACATTCAGTACTTC.

This clonotype was seen a single time. Sequence at one end of the junction differs from germline and may be a read error. The chain joins TRBV7-2 to TRBJ2-1, with D tentatively TRBD2 (5 bases). Germline V gene lookup returns CDR1 SGHTA and CDR2 FQGNSA. This CDR3 is 14 amino acids long. The CDR3 DNA follows: TGTGCCAGCAGCTCCAGCCTAGCTAACAAGGAGCAGTTCTTC. It specifies CASSSSLANKEQFF.

J is TRBJ1-2 and V is TRBV7-2; D not resolved. V dropped 5 bases and J dropped 5 bases, with 15 bases sitting between them. The V gene's germline CDR1 is SGHTA and CDR2 FQGNSA. The CDR3 totals 14 residues. The CDR3 region has the DNA TGTGCCAGCAGCCCGAAGCCGGAACCATATGGCTACACCTTC. It codes for CASSPKPEPYGYTF.

V and J are TRBV12-3 or TRBV12-4 and TRBJ2-5; the D gene is possibly TRBD2 (7 bases). With 1 base removed from V and 11 bases from J, the gap between germline ends came to 23 bases. The CDR3 sequence is 16 residues long. The CDR3 here is CASSLVGGGSIGRQYF. CDR3 nucleotides: TGTGCCAGCAGTTTAGTCGGCGGGGGCAGTATTGGTCGGCAGTACTTC.

The rearrangement links TRBV6-5 to TRBJ2-5, with 7 bases lining up with TRBD1. V trimming: 5 bases; J trimming: 11 bases; junction bases outside the gene matches: 14. Germline V CDR1 and CDR2: MNHEY, SVGAGI. The CDR3 extends over 14 amino acids. This CDR3 is CASSEDRRISEQYF. CDR3 coding DNA: TGTGCCAGCAGTGAGGACAGGCGGATTAGTGAGCAGTACTTC.

The V gene is TRBV20-1, the J gene TRBJ2-7; D may be TRBD1 or TRBD2 (6 bases each). This CDR3 spans 14 amino acids. Germline assignment: CDR1 DFQATT and CDR2 SNEGSKA (reference sequence). V shed 1 base and J shed 9 bases, with 19 bases lying between them. The CDR3 reads CSARGGAGLRGQYF. Here the CDR3 DNA reads TGCAGTGCTAGAGGGGGGGCGGGTTTACGAGGGCAGTACTTC.

In this sample, this clonotype turned up a few times. V usage is TRBV12-3 or TRBV12-4 and J usage is TRBJ2-1; a weak D match, TRBD1 (5 bases). V dropped 5 bases and J dropped 4 bases, with 12 bases sitting between them. The CDR3 has 14 residues. Here the CDR3 DNA reads TGTGCCAGCAGTAAGACAGATCCTTACAATGAGCAGTTCTTC. It codes for CASSKTDPYNEQFF.

The chain is built from TRBV6-2 or TRBV6-3 and TRBJ2-2; 7 bases map to TRBD2. CDR1 is MNHEY, CDR2 SVGEGT, per germline. Trimming removed 6 bases from V and 4 bases from J; junction bases left unmatched: 17. This CDR3 has 18 amino acids. The DNA of the CDR3 is TGTGCCAGCAGGCCCTTATTCCTCGGGGGGTCGGGCACCGGGGAGCTGTTTTTT. It is translated as CASRPLFLGGSGTGELFF.

For this clonotype: The junction shows a germline mismatch at one end, possibly a read error. This rearrangement joins TRBV4-3 to TRBJ2-1; 10 positions agree with TRBD2. The CDR3 consists of 20 residues. Germline CDR1 and CDR2: LGHNA and YSLEER. CDR3 sequence: CANSQEVYASGGSSYNEQFF. CDR3 nucleotides: TGCGCCAACAGCCAAGAGGTTTATGCTAGCGGGGGCAGCTCCTACAATGAGCAGTTCTTC.

This clonotype was seen a few times. This chain connects TRBV7-8 to TRBJ1-6, with 9 bases fitting TRBD1. This CDR3 has 15 residues. The germline gives CDR1 SGHVS, CDR2 FQNEAQ. Trimming at V came to 2 bases and at J to 10 bases, leaving 6 bases not matched to a gene. DNA for the CDR3: TGTGCCAGCAGCTTAACGGGGACAGGGATCTCACCCCTCCACTTT. Translation: CASSLTGTGISPLHF.

This chain uses TRBV2 with TRBJ2-5, with TRBD1 as a possible D gene (5 bases). Germline V gene lookup returns CDR1 SNHLY and CDR2 FYNNEI. The length of the CDR3 is 16 residues. V dropped 5 bases and J dropped 5 bases, with 21 bases sitting between them. For the CDR3, the DNA is TGTGCCAGCAGTAGGGGCGTGACCACCTTGGGGGAGACCCAGTACTTC. Translating it yields CASSRGVTTLGETQYF. The entire variable domain, with the rest obtained from reference TRBV2 and TRBJ2-5, is as follows: EPEVTQTPSHQVTQMGQEVILRCVPISNHLYFYWYRQILGQKVEFLVSFYNNEISEKSEIFDDQFSVERPDGSNFTLKIRSTKLEDSAMYFCASSRGVTTLGETQYFGPGTRLLVL.

This clonotype was seen a few times. The chain recombines TRBV6-2 or TRBV6-3 with TRBJ1-5, with D perhaps TRBD1 (6 bases). Germline CDR1 reads MNHEY; CDR2 reads SVGEGT. The CDR3 loop spans 15 amino acids. V was clipped by 3 bases and J by 4 bases, with 13 bases between them. The CDR3 DNA reads as TGTGCCAGCAGTTATACCCTGGACAGAAATCAGCCCCAGCATTTT. Translated, it gives CASSYTLDRNQPQHF.

The chain has TRBV6-5 and TRBJ1-1, with TRBD1 matching over 8 bases. The CDR3 is 15 residues long. V dropped 6 bases and J dropped 5; count of bases not matched to a gene: 11. Germline CDR1 is MNHEY and CDR2 is SVGAGI. The CDR3 reads CASRHDRGRGTEAFF. The CDR3 DNA reads TGTGCCAGCAGGCATGACAGGGGAAGAGGGACTGAAGCTTTCTTT.

The chain recombines TRBV12-3 or TRBV12-4 with TRBJ1-5; 8 bases line up with TRBD1. V shed 5 bases, J shed 7 bases, and the junction held 10 bases outside the gene matches. The CDR3 spans 15 residues. CDR3 loop: CASSGGDRGWQPQHF. CDR3 DNA: TGTGCCAGCAGTGGAGGAGACAGGGGCTGGCAGCCCCAGCATTTT.

This chain links TRBV18 with TRBJ2-1; D perhaps matches TRBD2 (6 bases). CDR3 length: 15 residues. V lost 0 bases, J lost 2 bases, and 8 bases lay in between. The germline V gene encodes CDR1 KGHSH and CDR2 LQKENI. The DNA of the CDR3 is TGTGCCAGCTCACCACCGCGGGGTACCTACAATGAGCAGTTCTTC. Amino acid sequence: CASSPPRGTYNEQFF.

The J gene is TRBJ2-3, the V gene TRBV7-2; D is unclear. The CDR3 has 12 residues. The germline V gene has CDR1 SGHTA and CDR2 FQGNSA. V lost 4 bases, J lost 5 bases, and 7 bases lay in between. For the CDR3, the DNA is TGTGCCAGCAGCTCCTGGGTAGATACGCAGTATTTT. This gives the protein CASSSWVDTQYF.

The CDR3: CSVGSRTYEQYF. In DNA form, the CDR3 reads TGCAGCGTTGGCTCGAGAACCTACGAGCAGTACTTC. The chain has TRBV29-1 and TRBJ2-7; no definite D call. V was shortened by 4 bases and J by 2 bases, with 9 bases between the two germline ends. Germline values: CDR1 SQVTM, CDR2 ANQGSEA. CDR3 size: 12 residues.

The rearrangement uses TRBV5-1 and TRBJ2-7; a weak D match, TRBD1 (5 bases). The V gene's germline CDR1 is SGHRS and CDR2 YFSETQ. The V end was cut by 0 bases, the J end by 3 bases, with 13 bases between. The CDR3 spans 15 residues. CDR3 region: CASSLARVENYEQYF. CDR3 nucleotide sequence: TGCGCCAGCAGCTTGGCCAGGGTCGAGAACTACGAGCAGTACTTC.

In its sample, this clonotype was seen a few times. The gene calls are TRBV7-2 and TRBJ2-5; tentative D call: TRBD1 (5 bases). The CDR3 loop spans 14 amino acids. The germline CDR1 and CDR2 sequences are SGHTA and FQGNSA. V was pared by 3 bases and J by 0 bases, with 8 bases between. CDR3 region: CASSFLDNQETQYF. In DNA form, the CDR3 reads TGTGCCAGCAGCTTCCTGGACAACCAAGAGACCCAGTACTTC.

A word on this clonotype: Since a much larger clone is just one base distant, this may be a read error. The gene calls are TRBV20-1 and TRBJ2-1, with D unclear. The CDR3 length is 14 residues. Germline loops: CDR1 DFQATT, CDR2 SNEGSKA (reference sequence). The CDR3 DNA sequence: TGCAGTGCTAGAGATGGGCAGAGGTACAATGTGCAGTTCTTC. Its translation is CSARDGQRYNVQFF.